This entry lists 13 T cell receptor beta chains sequenced from one sample in a study of metastatic and nonmetastatic thyroid tumors. Until they underwent thyroid surgery, no patient had received any treatment. TCRdb reanalyzed the PCR reads with MiXCR. The sample holds roughly 40,000 clones, roughly 17% seen once. The sample consisted of blood. The source is a male donor with papillary thyroid cancer or a benign thyroid nodule (not recorded which). Some clones in this sample may be carry-over from other donors' samples.

There are many counts of this clone. The rearrangement joins TRBV27 to TRBJ1-4; TRBD1 agrees at 7 bases. From germline, CDR1 is MNHEY and CDR2 SMNVEV (reference sequence). This CDR3 has 17 amino acids. J lost 3 bases, V lost 7 bases, and 14 bases had no gene match. The CDR3 coding sequence is TGTGCCAGCAAGACGACAGGGATGGATAACGCTAATGAAAAACTGTTTTTT. Translating it yields CASKTTGMDNANEKLFF.

This clone was observed many times. With a much larger clone just one base away, this may be a read error. At the DNA level, this CDR3 is encoded by other sequences in the same sample as well. The gene calls are TRBV27 and TRBJ2-7, with 11 bases lining up with TRBD2. Germline loops: CDR1 MNHEY, CDR2 SMNVEV (reference sequence). J lost 3 bases, V lost 3 bases, and 7 bases had no gene match. The CDR3 has 16 amino acids. CDR3 in DNA: TGTGCCAGCAGTTTCCGGCTAGCGGGAGGCCTCTACGAGCAGTACTTC. Protein product: CASSFRLAGGLYEQYF.

At least ten counts were recorded for this clone. One base away lies a much larger clone, so this may be a sequencing read error. In the same sample, other DNA sequences code for this CDR3. The chain couples TRBV7-3 to TRBJ2-1; the D gene could be TRBD1 or TRBD2 (5 bases each). The CDR3 has 16 amino acids. V lost 0 bases, J lost 8 bases, and 17 bases lay in between. The V gene's germline CDR1 is SGHTA and CDR2 FQGTGA. In DNA, the CDR3 is TGTGCCAGCAGCTTAACCGGGACCAATCTTTTCCATGAGCAGTTCTTC. The encoded protein is CASSLTGTNLFHEQFF.

This clone counts as medium-sized. The rearrangement uses TRBV27 and TRBJ2-7; tentatively, D is TRBD1 or TRBD2 (5 bases each). Germline CDR1 MNHEY, CDR2 SMNVEV (reference sequence). Trimming took off 0 bases at V and 2 bases at J, with 11 bases between the two ends. This CDR3 region has 15 residues. The chain's CDR3 is CASSLSGDRPYEQYF. The CDR3 bases are TGTGCCAGCAGTTTATCAGGGGACCGACCCTACGAGCAGTACTTC.

This clone was seen at least ten times. This sequence joins TRBV7-9 and TRBJ1-2, with TRBD1 identical over 8 bases. There are 14 residues in the CDR3. J was trimmed by 13 bases and V by 2 bases; bases with no gene match: 12. Germline V gene data show CDR1 as SEHNR and CDR2 as FQNEAQ (reference sequence). CDR3 nucleotide sequence: TGTGCCAGCAGCTTACCAGGACAGGGTGGGTTCCGCACCTTC. This sequence encodes CASSLPGQGGFRTF. The full variable domain, with the rest looked up from reference TRBV7-9 and TRBJ1-2, is DTGVSQNPRHKITKRGQNVTFRCDPISEHNRLYWYRQTLGQGPEFLTYFQNEAQLEKSRLLSDRFSAERPKGSFSTLEIQRTEQGDSAMYLCASSLPGQGGFRTFGSGTRLTVV.

The table lists this clone with many counts. V is TRBV20-1 and J is TRBJ2-3, with D unresolved. The CDR3 runs 15 residues. CDR1 and CDR2 (germline): DFQATT, SNEGSKA (reference sequence). Trimming cost V 3 bases and J 4 bases, with 17 bases left between them. The CDR3 coding sequence is TGCAGTGCTAGTATCGACTCCTCCTATGCAGATACGCAGTATTTT. Translated: CSASIDSSYADTQYF.

This clone was counted at least ten times. This chain links TRBV13 with TRBJ2-1; 9 positions match TRBD2. CDR1 is PRHDT and CDR2 is FYEKMQ in the germline V gene (reference sequence). The CDR3 runs to 15 residues. Trimming removed 5 bases from V and 2 bases from J; junction bases left unmatched: 4. In nucleotides, the CDR3 is TGTGCCAGCAGCCGGGCGGGGGGGACCTACAATGAGCAGTTCTTC. The encoded protein is CASSRAGGTYNEQFF.

With respect to this clone: The junction shows a germline mismatch at one end, possibly a read error. This chain links TRBV19 with TRBJ1-2, with 7 bases lining up with TRBD1. Germline loops: CDR1 LNHDA, CDR2 SQIVND (reference sequence). CDR3 length: 15 residues. The CDR3 coding sequence is TGTGCCAGTAGTAACCTGGACAGGTTTGACTATTGCTACACCTTC. Its protein product is CASSNLDRFDYCYTF.

Ten or more counts support this clone. The chain combines TRBV11-1 with TRBJ2-3, with TRBD2 identical over 9 bases. Trimming cost V 1 base and J 6 bases; bases outside gene matches: 8. This CDR3 contains 16 residues. Per germline, CDR1 SGHAT and CDR2 FQDESV (reference sequence). The CDR3 sequence: CASSLGGGRAADTQYF. The CDR3 nucleotides are TGTGCCAGCAGCTTAGGAGGCGGGAGGGCCGCGGATACGCAGTATTTT.

The V call is TRBV11-3, the J call TRBJ1-1, with D perhaps TRBD1 (6 bases). The CDR3 runs 16 residues. Germline V gene lookup returns CDR1 SGHNT and CDR2 YENEEA. V lost 10 bases to trimming and J lost 1 base, with 22 bases between them. This CDR3 is CAIILDLRGGNTEAFF. Written as DNA, the CDR3 is TGTGCCATCATCTTAGATCTGAGAGGGGGGAACACTGAAGCTTTCTTT. The full variable domain, completed using reference TRBV11-3 and TRBJ1-1, is EAGVVQSPRYKIIEKKQPVAFWCNPISGHNTLYWYLQNLGQGPELLIRYENEEAVDDSQLPKDRFSAERLKGVDSTLKIQPAELGDSAVYLCAIILDLRGGNTEAFFGQGTRLTVV.

This clone was picked up many times. The chain employs TRBV18 and TRBJ2-7; 9 bases align to TRBD1. With 2 bases clipped from V and 6 bases from J, the junction kept 8 bases outside the gene matches. The CDR3 covers 15 residues. Per germline, CDR1 KGHSH and CDR2 LQKENI. As DNA, the CDR3 is TGTGCCAGCTCACCATACCGGGACAGGGTCGTCGAGCAGTACTTC. It is translated as CASSPYRDRVVEQYF.

This clone was picked up many times. The genes are TRBV5-5 and TRBJ2-7; TRBD1 matches 8 bases. V was pared by 4 bases and J by 1 base, with 10 bases of the junction left unmatched. CDR3 length equals 16 residues. The V gene's germline CDR1 is SGHKS and CDR2 YYEKEE (reference sequence). CDR3 coding DNA: TGTGCCAGCAGCGGCCGGACAGGGAGAAGTTCCTACGAGCAGTACTTC. Protein: CASSGRTGRSSYEQYF.

This clone was seen ten or more times. The chain has TRBV18 and TRBJ2-5; D gene uncertain. Germline V gene data show CDR1 as KGHSH and CDR2 as LQKENI. The CDR3 contains 14 residues. V lost 4 bases, J lost 2 bases, and 11 bases lay in between. This CDR3 reads CASSRGFEQETQYF. For the CDR3, the DNA is TGTGCCAGCTCACGTGGTTTCGAACAAGAGACCCAGTACTTC.